The rows below give T cell receptor beta chains drawn from one sample of a study of T-cell reconstitution after alpha-beta-depleted transplantation in children. TCRdb passed the PCR reads through MiXCR, listing each CDR3 protein once. Here the sample spans fewer than 550,000 distinct CDR3 sequences, over 9.5% being singletons. The source material was PBMCs, sampled before TCRalphabeta/CD19-depleted stem cell transplant. The receptors shown here come from a child aged 2 to 15 with inherited bone marrow failure, due to receive a stem cell transplant. The CDR3 runs from the conserved cysteine through the conserved F or W. D genes are given only for firm matches. Clone sizes are given selectively: once, few, many, or a class where the clone is expanded.

CASSEGQGSYGYTF	TGTGCCAGCAGTGAGGGACAGGGAAGCTATGGCTACACCTTC	TRBD1	TRBV2	TRBJ1-2	many
CSASPPELPWETQYF	TGCAGTGCTAGTCCGCCGGAACTCCCATGGGAGACCCAGTACTTC	NA	TRBV20-1	TRBJ2-5	many
CASSRQGNNQPQHF	TGTGCCAGCAGTCGACAGGGAAACAATCAGCCCCAGCATTTT	TRBD1	TRBV2	TRBJ1-5	NA
CASSLETSLWQFF	TGCGCCAGCAGCTTGGAAACATCACTGTGGCAGTTCTTC	NA	TRBV5-1	TRBJ2-1	many
CASSLGLGGVEETQYF	TGTGCCAGCAGCTTGGGACTAGGGGGGGTGGAAGAGACCCAGTACTTC	TRBD2	TRBV7-6	TRBJ2-5	many
CASTMGTLTYNEQFF	TGTGCCAGCACGATGGGGACCCTAACCTACAATGAGCAGTTCTTC	NA	TRBV12-3/TRBV12-4	TRBJ2-1	NA
CASSSISLEQYF	TGTGCCAGCAGTTCTATTAGCTTGGAGCAGTACTTC	NA	TRBV11-2	TRBJ2-7	many
CASSQDPTGGNSPLHF	TGTGCCAGCAGCCAAGACCCAACAGGGGGAAATTCACCCCTCCACTTT	TRBD1	TRBV14	TRBJ1-6	few
CATLPQIAGPYNEQFF	TGTGCCACCCTCCCACAAATAGCGGGACCTTACAATGAGCAGTTCTTC	TRBD2	TRBV27	TRBJ2-1	NA
CSARDSGKYPYNEQFF	TGCAGTGCTAGAGATAGCGGGAAATATCCCTACAATGAGCAGTTCTTC	TRBD2	TRBV20-1	TRBJ2-1	once
CASSTGSTSSYEQYF	TGCGCCAGCAGCACCGGGTCTACTAGCTCCTACGAGCAGTACTTC	NA	TRBV5-1	TRBJ2-7	many
CATSMDEGGNEQFF	TGTGCCACCAGCATGGACGAGGGTGGCAATGAGCAGTTCTTC	NA	TRBV15	TRBJ2-1	NA
CASSSQGPSYEQYF	TGTGCCAGCAGTAGCCAGGGCCCTTCATACGAGCAGTACTTC	NA	TRBV6-2/TRBV6-3	TRBJ2-7	NA
CASSLDHGSENNEQYF	TGTGCCAGCAGCTTAGATCACGGCAGTGAGAACAACGAGCAGTACTTC	NA	TRBV11-2	TRBJ2-7	many
CASSLEGGMNTEAFF	TGCGCCAGCAGCTTGGAAGGGGGTATGAACACTGAAGCTTTCTTT	NA	TRBV5-1	TRBJ1-1	few
CASSPTRTSYEQYF	TGTGCCAGCAGCCCGACGAGGACTTCCTACGAGCAGTACTTC	NA	TRBV7-2	TRBJ2-7	NA
CASSPRFYGEDTQYF	TGTGCCAGCAGCCCCCGGTTTTACGGGGAAGATACGCAGTATTTT	NA	TRBV14	TRBJ2-3	many
CSARSIAKNIQYF	TGCAGTGCTAGAAGTATAGCCAAAAACATTCAGTACTTC	NA	TRBV20-1	TRBJ2-4	many
CASSPGLAGANTGELFF	TGTGCCAGCAGCCCAGGACTAGCGGGAGCGAACACCGGGGAGCTGTTTTTT	TRBD2	TRBV3-1	TRBJ2-2	few
CASSLGSWYNEQFF	TGCGCCAGCAGCCTGGGTTCATGGTACAATGAGCAGTTCTTC	NA	TRBV4-1	TRBJ2-1	many
CSGGLADEQFF	TGCAGCGGGGGACTAGCCGATGAGCAGTTCTTC	TRBD2	TRBV29-1	TRBJ2-1	NA
CASSLGQGSIDEQFF	TGTGCCAGCAGTCTCGGACAGGGGAGCATCGATGAGCAGTTCTTC	TRBD1	TRBV12-3/TRBV12-4	TRBJ2-1	many
CSASGRGGETQYF	TGCAGTGCTAGCGGGAGAGGTGGAGAGACCCAGTACTTC	NA	TRBV20-1	TRBJ2-5	many
CSAGRSGSAHLTQYF	TGCAGTGCAGGCCGTAGCGGGAGCGCGCATCTGACGCAGTATTTT	TRBD2	TRBV20-1	TRBJ2-3	many
CASSQEVRGNNEQFF	TGTGCCAGCAGCCAAGAGGTCAGGGGGAACAATGAGCAGTTCTTC	TRBD1	TRBV14	TRBJ2-1	many
CASSSERAGDNEQFF	TGCGCCAGCAGCTCCGAGAGGGCAGGCGACAATGAGCAGTTCTTC	NA	TRBV5-1	TRBJ2-1	NA
CASSYGGQGANEQYF	TGTGCCAGCAGTTACGGGGGACAGGGGGCAAACGAGCAGTACTTC	TRBD1	TRBV6-5	TRBJ2-7	many
CASSSNPVSGITEAFF	TGTGCCAGCAGCTCCAACCCGGTTTCCGGGATAACTGAAGCTTTCTTT	NA	TRBV7-6	TRBJ1-1	few
CASRRQGIMNTEAFF	TGCGCCAGCCGAAGGCAGGGGATTATGAACACTGAAGCTTTCTTT	NA	TRBV4-3	TRBJ1-1	many
CSARESLAEYNEQFF	TGCAGTGCTAGAGAGTCACTAGCGGAATACAATGAGCAGTTCTTC	TRBD2	TRBV20-1	TRBJ2-1	many
CASSPTPGESKNIQYF	TGTGCCAGCAGCCCGACCCCAGGGGAGTCCAAAAACATTCAGTACTTC	NA	TRBV5-4	TRBJ2-4	NA
CSARPGPTDTQYF	TGCAGTGCTAGGCCTGGTCCCACAGATACGCAGTATTTT	NA	TRBV20-1	TRBJ2-3	NA
CASSSGEYNEQFF	TGTGCCAGCAGTTCGGGGGAGTACAATGAGCAGTTCTTC	NA	TRBV12-3/TRBV12-4	TRBJ2-1	many
CSVVVGGNTIYF	TGCAGCGTTGTGGTCGGAGGAAACACCATATATTTT	NA	TRBV29-1	TRBJ1-3	many
CASSRTILRDEKLFF	TGTGCCAGCAGCCGAACCATCTTAAGGGATGAAAAACTGTTTTTT	NA	TRBV6-1	TRBJ1-4	many
CASSLNRGGAGDGYTF	TGTGCCAGCAGTTTAAATAGGGGGGGCGCCGGGGATGGCTACACCTTC	NA	TRBV27	TRBJ1-2	many
CASSSRTVQETQYF	TGTGCCAGCAGCTCCCGGACAGTGCAAGAGACCCAGTACTTC	NA	TRBV7-8	TRBJ2-5	many